A single T cell receptor (beta chain) is shown here with its context. What antigen it recognizes has not been identified. Nothing much larger sits one base from this clone, and base qualities are not available. This specimen comes from a study of blood T cell repertoires in COVID-19 (dated by TCRdb to the early 2020s). Background for the entire study: Samples from collaborators originated in the United States, Italy and Spain and spanned both the acute and convalescent phases of COVID-19. The prospective study material was composed of cDNA or gDNA derived from T cells, B-cell-depleted T cells, or PBMCs. Subjects who had been exposed to COVID-19, were actively infected with it, or had recovered from it provided the deeply sampled blood TCRbeta repertoires that made up the dataset. The repertoires were released in a freely available public database meant as a resource for research on the immune response to SARS-CoV-2. Samples were obtained from the ongoing ImmuneRACE study (first 160 participants) and from some 1,200 subjects provided by 6 global collaborators. The sample metadata nearly always contained a de-identified subject ID, COVID-19 status, age in years and sex. Where available, HLA class I and class II types were obtained from metadata supplied by the sample provider rather than from assay-based typing. On the study overall, not on this receptor specifically: How much clinical and demographic metadata was included differed by source and by participant, and the metadata was provided uncurated.

Whole blood was collected in K2EDTA tubes by collaborating institutions according to the institutions' own protocols. For TCRbeta analysis, collaborators shipped samples in one of three forms: frozen whole blood, isolated PBMCs, or DNA extracted from either of those sample types. There are 15 amino acids in the CDR3, from cysteine to phenylalanine inclusive. Only the CDR3 part of the read is kept: 45 bases, read in frame from the first base. At the junction V is shortened by 7 bases and J by 0 bases, with 15 bases in between. The germline V gene (reference sequence) supplies CDR1 MNHEY and CDR2 SMNVEV. TCRbeta CDR3 regions were amplified from genomic DNA using the immunoSEQ Assay, a bias-controlled multiplex PCR. In the original analysis: The number of nucleated cells in each sample was estimated from the amplification of reference gene primers within the assay. To quantify the absolute abundance of each unique TCRbeta CDR3 rearrangement, sequence reads were collapsed and filtered. For each sample, productive Simpson clonality was calculated as the square root of Simpson's diversity index over productive rearrangements. Here the immuneACCESS table is served through TCRdb, limited to in-frame sequences with V and J called. Missing clones are a known gap in these copies; in checked studies unresolved V genes cover under half, and the rest lacks a known reason. The V and J calls and clone size come from that table; D and trimming were worked out from the DNA. The sample table records about 140,000 clones; roughly 88% of these occur just once. The ten biggest clones cover less than 2% of the sample.

The origin of this receptor is a man aged 65-85 years with acute or convalescent COVID-19. The chain uses TRBV27 and TRBJ1-1; the D segment could be TRBD1, given 5 matching bases. The specimen sequenced was peripheral blood. Read as DNA, the sequence is TGTGCCAGCACCCAATTGGGGGGAGTGAACACTGAAGCTTTCTTT. It translates to CASTQLGGVNTEAFF.